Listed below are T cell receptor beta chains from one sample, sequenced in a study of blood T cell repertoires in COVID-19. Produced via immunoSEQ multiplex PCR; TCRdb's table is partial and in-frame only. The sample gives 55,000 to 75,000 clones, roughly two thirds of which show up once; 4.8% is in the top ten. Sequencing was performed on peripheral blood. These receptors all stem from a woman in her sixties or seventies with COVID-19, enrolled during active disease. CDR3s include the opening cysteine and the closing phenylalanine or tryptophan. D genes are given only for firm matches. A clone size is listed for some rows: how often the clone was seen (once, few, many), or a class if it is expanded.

CDR3aa: CSVSRGTGANEQFF
CDR3nt: TGCAGCGTCTCCCGGGGCACAGGGGCAAATGAGCAGTTCTTC
d_gene: TRBD1
abundance: NA
v_gene: TRBV29-1
j_gene: TRBJ2-1

CDR3aa: CASSTYRGSLGHEQFF
CDR3nt: TGTGCCAGCAGCACCTACAGGGGCTCCCTAGGTCATGAGCAGTTCTTC
d_gene: TRBD1
abundance: NA
v_gene: TRBV11-3
j_gene: TRBJ2-1

CDR3aa: CASSPGTASYGYTF
CDR3nt: TGTGCCAGCAGCCCCGGGACAGCTTCTTATGGCTACACCTTC
d_gene: TRBD1
abundance: NA
v_gene: TRBV6-5
j_gene: TRBJ1-2

CDR3aa: CASSPLTGQALRTEAFF
CDR3nt: TGTGCCAGCTCACCCTTGACCGGACAGGCCCTAAGGACTGAAGCTTTCTTT
d_gene: TRBD1
abundance: NA
v_gene: TRBV18
j_gene: TRBJ1-1

CDR3aa: CASSGAGGDTQYF
CDR3nt: TGTGCCAGCAGCGGAGCGGGGGGGGATACGCAGTATTTT
d_gene: TRBD2
abundance: NA
v_gene: TRBV5-4
j_gene: TRBJ2-3

CDR3aa: CASSTQTGFDGYTF
CDR3nt: TGTGCCAGTAGTACCCAGACAGGTTTCGATGGCTACACCTTC
d_gene: NA
abundance: NA
v_gene: TRBV19
j_gene: TRBJ1-2

CDR3aa: CSGGQGAVEGYTF
CDR3nt: TGCAGCGGGGGACAGGGGGCAGTCGAGGGCTACACCTTC
d_gene: TRBD1
abundance: NA
v_gene: TRBV29-1
j_gene: TRBJ1-2

CDR3aa: CASSQDRGLAGTDTQYF
CDR3nt: TGCGCCAGCAGCCAAGATCGTGGTCTAGCGGGAACGGATACGCAGTATTTT
d_gene: TRBD2
abundance: few
v_gene: TRBV4-3
j_gene: TRBJ2-3

CDR3aa: CASSPTSGRANEQFF
CDR3nt: TGTGCCAGCAGTCCAACTAGCGGGAGGGCTAATGAGCAGTTCTTC
d_gene: TRBD2
abundance: once
v_gene: TRBV6-5
j_gene: TRBJ2-1

CDR3aa: CAISEPEAGHRTDEQYF
CDR3nt: TGTGCCATCAGTGAGCCGGAAGCGGGACACCGTACCGACGAGCAGTACTTC
d_gene: NA
abundance: once
v_gene: TRBV10-3
j_gene: TRBJ2-7

CDR3aa: CASSEARGQGGPQHF
CDR3nt: TGTGCCAGCAGTGAAGCGAGGGGACAGGGAGGGCCCCAGCATTTT
d_gene: TRBD1
abundance: NA
v_gene: TRBV2
j_gene: TRBJ1-5

CDR3aa: CASSLTLGGGYGYTF
CDR3nt: TGTGCCAGCAGCTTAACGCTAGGGGGCGGCTATGGCTACACCTTC
d_gene: TRBD1
abundance: NA
v_gene: TRBV7-9
j_gene: TRBJ1-2

CDR3aa: CASSLPRQGTEAFF
CDR3nt: TGTGCCAGCAGTCTCCCGCGACAGGGCACTGAAGCTTTCTTT
d_gene: TRBD1
abundance: NA
v_gene: TRBV6-6
j_gene: TRBJ1-1

CDR3aa: CASSKPGDRGVNTEAFF
CDR3nt: TGTGCCAGCAGCAAACCCGGGGACAGGGGAGTGAACACTGAAGCTTTCTTT
d_gene: NA
abundance: NA
v_gene: TRBV21-1
j_gene: TRBJ1-1

CDR3aa: CASSYSGTGSSGNTIYF
CDR3nt: TGTGCCAGCAGCTACTCCGGGACAGGGAGCTCTGGAAACACCATATATTTT
d_gene: TRBD1
abundance: NA
v_gene: TRBV7-2
j_gene: TRBJ1-3

CDR3aa: CASSSGQTYNEQFF
CDR3nt: TGTGCCAGCAGCTCGGGACAGACCTACAATGAGCAGTTCTTC
d_gene: TRBD1
abundance: NA
v_gene: TRBV27
j_gene: TRBJ2-1

CDR3aa: CATSRGGASSYEQYF
CDR3nt: TGTGCCACCAGCAGAGGGGGCGCATCCTCTTACGAGCAGTACTTC
d_gene: NA
abundance: NA
v_gene: TRBV15
j_gene: TRBJ2-7

CDR3aa: CASSERREQYF
CDR3nt: TGTGCCAGCAGTGAGAGGCGCGAGCAGTACTTC
d_gene: NA
abundance: NA
v_gene: TRBV6-1
j_gene: TRBJ2-7

CDR3aa: CASQRAYNEQFF
CDR3nt: TGTGCCAGCCAGCGGGCCTACAATGAGCAGTTCTTC
d_gene: NA
abundance: NA
v_gene: TRBV12-3/TRBV12-4
j_gene: TRBJ2-1

CDR3aa: CASSLAWTGVYNSPLHF
CDR3nt: TGTGCCAGCAGCTTAGCCTGGACAGGGGTCTATAATTCACCCCTCCACTTT
d_gene: TRBD1
abundance: once
v_gene: TRBV11-2
j_gene: TRBJ1-6

CDR3aa: CASRLGGGDNYEQYF
CDR3nt: TGCGCCAGCAGGCTCGGAGGCGGCGATAATTACGAGCAGTACTTC
d_gene: NA
abundance: NA
v_gene: TRBV5-1
j_gene: TRBJ2-7

CDR3aa: CASSLQGLNTEAFF
CDR3nt: TGTGCCAGCAGTTTGCAGGGGCTGAACACTGAAGCTTTCTTT
d_gene: NA
abundance: NA
v_gene: TRBV27
j_gene: TRBJ1-1

CDR3aa: CASSSGTAGNTIYF
CDR3nt: TGTGCCAGCAGCTCCGGGACTGCTGGAAACACCATATATTTT
d_gene: NA
abundance: once
v_gene: TRBV7-2
j_gene: TRBJ1-3

CDR3aa: CASSLELAGVADTQYF
CDR3nt: TGTGCCAGCAGCTTAGAACTAGCGGGAGTGGCAGATACGCAGTATTTT
d_gene: TRBD2
abundance: NA
v_gene: TRBV7-6
j_gene: TRBJ2-3

CDR3aa: CASSLGQFHGYTF
CDR3nt: TGTGCCAGCAGCTTAGGTCAGTTTCACGGCTACACCTTC
d_gene: NA
abundance: NA
v_gene: TRBV7-9
j_gene: TRBJ1-2

CDR3aa: CASSSGGTEAFF
CDR3nt: TGCGCCAGCAGCTCAGGGGGGACTGAAGCTTTCTTT
d_gene: TRBD1
abundance: NA
v_gene: TRBV5-1
j_gene: TRBJ1-1

CDR3aa: CSTRVASGETQYF
CDR3nt: TGCAGCACCCGAGTCGCTTCCGGTGAGACCCAGTACTTC
d_gene: NA
abundance: NA
v_gene: TRBV29-1
j_gene: TRBJ2-5

CDR3aa: CASSQGLAGAADREQFF
CDR3nt: TGTGCCAGCAGCCAAGGGCTAGCGGGGGCGGCAGACCGTGAGCAGTTCTTC
d_gene: TRBD2
abundance: NA
v_gene: TRBV4-2
j_gene: TRBJ2-1